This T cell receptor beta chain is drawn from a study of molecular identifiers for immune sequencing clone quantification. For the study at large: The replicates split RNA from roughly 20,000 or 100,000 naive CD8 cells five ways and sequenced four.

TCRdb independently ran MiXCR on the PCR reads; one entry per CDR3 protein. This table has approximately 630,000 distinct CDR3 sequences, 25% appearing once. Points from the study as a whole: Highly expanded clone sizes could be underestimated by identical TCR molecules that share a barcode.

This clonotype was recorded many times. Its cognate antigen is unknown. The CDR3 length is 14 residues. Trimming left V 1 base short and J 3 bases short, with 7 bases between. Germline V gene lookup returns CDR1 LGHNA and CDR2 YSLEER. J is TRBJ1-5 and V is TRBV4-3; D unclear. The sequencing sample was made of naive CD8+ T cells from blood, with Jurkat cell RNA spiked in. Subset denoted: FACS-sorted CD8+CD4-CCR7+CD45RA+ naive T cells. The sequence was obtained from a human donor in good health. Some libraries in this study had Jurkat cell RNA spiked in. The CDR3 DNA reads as TGCGCCAGCAGCCAAGTGGAGTACAATCAGCCCCAGCATTTT. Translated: CASSQVEYNQPQHF.